These 9 T cell receptor beta chains share one sample of origin, sequenced in a study of T-cell memory formation after mild COVID-19. TCRdb re-analysed the 5' RACE reads in MiXCR, keeping a single row per CDR3 protein. The data hold around 420,000 distinct CDR3 sequences, with 20% to 25% observed a single time. Material for sequencing was PBMCs or a T cell subset sorted from them (not recorded which). The receptors shown here come from an adult woman who had mild COVID-19 (a few samples of this study predate the infection). Cell type and time point are not known.

This chain uses TRBV9 with TRBJ1-1; D is unclear. V was cut by 3 bases and J by 7 bases, with 10 bases left in between. The CDR3 has 12 amino acids. Germline V gene lookup returns CDR1 SGDLS and CDR2 YYNGEE. CDR3: CASSGPGFEAFF. The CDR3 DNA reads TGTGCCAGCAGCGGTCCGGGATTTGAAGCTTTCTTT.

This clonotype was seen more than once but under ten times. The chain employs TRBV7-2 and TRBJ2-3, with D maybe TRBD2 (6 bases). CDR3 length: 16 amino acids. CDR1 is SGHTA, CDR2 FQGNSA, per germline. V was trimmed by 0 bases and J by 0 bases, leaving 10 bases between them. This CDR3 reads CASSLAPGLSTDTQYF. DNA for the CDR3: TGTGCCAGCAGCTTAGCCCCGGGACTGAGCACAGATACGCAGTATTTT.

This clonotype showed up many times. CDR3 sequence (DNA): TGTGCCACCAGCAGAGATGCGGAGACCCAGTACTTC. The encoded protein is CATSRDAETQYF. The V call is TRBV15, the J call TRBJ2-5; D is uncertain. The CDR3 runs 12 residues. Germline CDR1 reads LNHNV; CDR2 reads YYDKDF (reference sequence). V was clipped by 0 bases and J by 5 bases, with 4 bases between them.

This clonotype was seen more than once but under ten times. V usage is TRBV5-6 and J usage is TRBJ2-1; 7 bases line up with TRBD2. The CDR3 length is 13 residues. Losses at the gene ends were 4 bases for V and 4 bases for J; bases not matched to a gene: 2. The germline V gene has CDR1 SGHDT and CDR2 YYEEEE. Written as DNA, the CDR3 is TGTGCCAGCAGCGGAGCGGGGTACAATGAGCAGTTCTTC. It yields the protein CASSGAGYNEQFF.

This clonotype was picked up a small number of times. The chain carries TRBV24-1 and TRBJ1-5; D unresolved. V was shortened by 9 bases and J by 0 bases, with 5 bases between the two germline ends. The CDR3 is 12 residues long. Looked up from germline, CDR1 is KGHDR and CDR2 is SFDVKD. CDR3 coding DNA: TGTGCCACCGGAAATAGCAATCAGCCCCAGCATTTT. This codes for CATGNSNQPQHF.

V usage is TRBV29-1 and J usage is TRBJ2-1; the match to TRBD1 covers 7 bases. Germline lookup yields CDR1 SQVTM and CDR2 ANQGSEA. V was pared by 5 bases and J by 2 bases, with 15 bases of the junction left unmatched. The CDR3 length is 17 residues. The chain's CDR3 is CSVTGTVENMAYNEQFF. In DNA form, the CDR3 reads TGCAGCGTTACCGGGACAGTGGAGAACATGGCCTACAATGAGCAGTTCTTC.

This chain uses TRBV25-1 with TRBJ2-2; D gene uncertain. The CDR3 spans 13 residues. The V gene lost 2 bases and the J gene lost 7 bases, with 8 bases spanning the gap. Germline loops: CDR1 MGHDK, CDR2 SYGVNS. The CDR3 bases are TGTGCCAGCAGTGAAGTCGGGCGCGGGGAGCTGTTTTTT. Encoded protein: CASSEVGRGELFF.

The V gene is TRBV5-1, the J gene TRBJ2-1; D possibly corresponds to TRBD2 (5 bases). Trimming pared 4 bases from V and 0 bases from J, leaving 14 bases between. The CDR3 is made up of 16 amino acids. Looked up from germline, CDR1 is SGHRS and CDR2 is YFSETQ. CDR3 sequence (DNA): TGCGCCAGCAGCATGGGCTCCCGGGACTCCTACAATGAGCAGTTCTTC. Protein: CASSMGSRDSYNEQFF.

The chain recombines TRBV12-3 or TRBV12-4 with TRBJ2-1, with D possibly being TRBD1 (5 bases). Trimming pared 4 bases from V and 7 bases from J, leaving 17 bases between. The CDR3 consists of 15 residues. The CDR3 bases are TGTGCCAGCAGTTCCCTTAGCTGGGGCGGAAATGAGCAGTTCTTC. This encodes CASSSLSWGGNEQFF.